This T cell receptor beta chain originates from a study of T cells in Graves' hyperthyroidism and ophthalmopathy. TCR beta CDR3 region amplification was performed from RNA transcripts. In the first-round RT-PCR of the TCR CDR3, the HTBI primer set was used. TCRdb called the multiplex PCR reads again in MiXCR, with one record for every CDR3 protein. The sample carries some 510,000 distinct CDR3 sequences, around 20% recorded once. PBMCs stemmed from about 9.5 ml fresh peripheral blood. This clonotype was seen at least ten times. Per germline, CDR1 SNHLY and CDR2 FYNNEI. The CDR3 spans 12 residues. V gave up 6 bases and J gave up 3 bases, with 9 bases separating them.

Material for sequencing was blood. V usage is TRBV2 and J usage is TRBJ2-7; D is undetermined. The sequence was collected from a man younger than 35 with Graves' hyperthyroidism. In nucleotides, the CDR3 is TGTGCCAGCAGGAGAGGCATCTACGAGCAGTACTTC. Translating gives CASRRGIYEQYF.